Listed here are 5 T cell receptor beta chains from one sample, sequenced in a study of a mutant IDH1 vaccine in newly diagnosed glioma. Time point meaning: week 35, safety follow-up. Topical imiquimod was applied with each vaccine dose, which held 300 ug of mutant IDH1 20-mer peptide. TCRdb's copy holds only in-frame clones and misses some; the assay was immunoSEQ multiplex PCR. The sample consists of some 31,000 clones, almost 80% of them appearing once. Their antigen targets remain unknown. The sample was PBMCs, taken from a glioma patient whose treatment included an IDH1 peptide vaccine. These receptors all stem from a woman under 40 with glioma. Some clones in this sample may be carry-over from other donors' samples.

The CDR3 DNA reads as TGTGCCTGGAGCTTGGCGGGCAGCGACGAGCAGTACTTC. Translation: CAWSLAGSDEQYF. This rearrangement joins TRBV30 to TRBJ2-7, with D possibly matching TRBD2 (5 bases). The germline V gene has CDR1 GTSNPN and CDR2 SVGIG (reference sequence). The CDR3 has 13 residues. V was clipped by 3 bases and J by 5 bases, with 14 bases between them.

This clone is a singleton in its sample. CDR3 coding DNA: TGTGCCAGTAGTATATACGGGGGTCCGAGTTGGACCGGGGAGCTGTTTTTT. Translating gives CASSIYGGPSWTGELFF. V is TRBV19 and J is TRBJ2-2, with D tentatively TRBD2 (6 bases). Germline V lookup: CDR1 LNHDA, CDR2 SQIVND (reference sequence). V was trimmed by 2 bases and J by 5 bases, leaving 18 bases between them. The CDR3 has 17 amino acids.

The chain is built from TRBV7-6 and TRBJ2-5; 14 nucleotides match TRBD2. The junction had 12 bases not matched to a gene; V was cut back by 2 bases and J by 1 base. There are 20 residues in the CDR3. CDR1 and CDR2 (germline): SGHVS, FNYEAQ. Here the CDR3 reads CASSLLPGTSGSRIQETQYF. The CDR3 bases are TGTGCCAGCAGCTTACTCCCCGGGACTAGCGGGAGTCGCATCCAAGAGACCCAGTACTTC.

This clone was counted only a few times. This chain joins TRBV5-6 and TRBJ1-5, with D uncertain. Between the trimmed V and J ends, which lost 2 bases and 2 bases, there was a span of 5 bases. Germline CDR1 is SGHDT and CDR2 is YYEEEE. This CDR3 is 13 amino acids long. CDR3 bases: TGTGCCAGCAGCTTTAGGGGCAATCAGCCCCAGCATTTT. Translating it yields CASSFRGNQPQHF.

The chain couples TRBV4-1 to TRBJ1-2; tentatively, D is TRBD1 (5 bases). Germline values: CDR1 MGHRA, CDR2 YSYEKL. The CDR3 spans 18 residues. Trimming shortened V by 2 bases and J by 4 bases, and 23 bases separated the two germline ends. The CDR3 loop is CASSQPPGGVGFSYGYTF. The CDR3 nucleotides are TGCGCCAGCAGCCAACCCCCCGGAGGGGTGGGTTTCAGCTATGGCTACACCTTC.